This TCR beta chain was profiled in a study of blood T cells in healthy people across ages. Findings and limits, study-wide: Higher diversity, along with more naive CD4+ cells, distinguished long-lived donors from aged donors. Older age coincided with a roughly linear decline in TCR beta diversity per million T cells.

Per individual sample, total RNA of at least 5 micrograms was extracted. V lost 1 base, J lost 5 bases, and 10 bases lay in between. In germline, CDR1 is SGHTA, CDR2 FQGNSA. The CDR3 has 14 amino acids. This clonotype is large in the sample. The antigen remains undetermined. Next came a second PCR, run for about 7 to 12 cycles, which used a sample-barcoded 5' primer along with a J-beta primer mix. TCRdb called the 5' RACE reads again in MiXCR, with one record for every CDR3 protein. The data show 580,000 or so distinct CDR3 sequences, with under 55% seen just once and 20% to 25% held by the top ten. This chain joins TRBV7-2 and TRBJ2-3; D possibly uses TRBD1 or TRBD2 (6 bases each). The sequence was obtained from an elderly man in good health. The source material was blood. As DNA, the CDR3 is TGTGCCAGCAGCTTAGGGGGGGCAATAGATACGCAGTATTTT. Translating gives CASSLGGAIDTQYF.